This T cell receptor beta chain was obtained from a study of blood T cell repertoires in COVID-19. About the study: Sources were T cells, B-cell-depleted T cells, or PBMCs; the material itself was cDNA or gDNA.

The CDR3 extends over 17 amino acids. The germline V gene has CDR1 MNHNS and CDR2 SASEGT. Trimming pared 2 bases from V and 6 bases from J, leaving 17 bases between. Each participant's cohort was designated according to participant-reported clinical history. Assay used: immunoSEQ multiplex PCR; TCRdb lists only in-frame clones, some missing. The sample comprises approximately 180,000 clones, 60% to 80% of which are singletons, and approximately 15% rests with the top ten. The chain is built from TRBV6-1 and TRBJ1-6, with a weak D call TRBD1 (5 bases). This receptor was obtained from a woman aged 45-65 years who had recovered from COVID-19. The sequenced material came from PBMCs or T cells enriched from blood (not recorded which). CDR3 region: CASSEFGDRGGNSPLHF. The DNA for the CDR3 is TGTGCCAGCAGTGAATTCGGGGACCGGGGGGGTAATTCACCCCTCCACTTT.